Below are 22 T cell receptor beta chains sequenced from a single sample in a study of cytomegalovirus exposure and HLA in healthy donors. The method was immunoSEQ multiplex PCR; TCRdb's version includes in-frame clones alone and lacks a portion of them. The repertoire holds roughly 56,000 clones, with roughly nine tenths as singletons. What was sequenced was PBMCs. Every receptor here comes from a woman between 25 and 40 years old in good health and CMV-seronegative.

In nucleotides, the CDR3 is TGTGCCAGCAGTTTGACCGGGGACACGATCACCGGGGAGCTGTTTTTT. This translates into CASSLTGDTITGELFF. The V and J genes are TRBV27 and TRBJ2-2; perhaps TRBD1 as D (6 bases). Looked up from germline, CDR1 is MNHEY and CDR2 is SMNVEV (reference sequence). CDR3 length: 16 amino acids. Trimming left V 3 bases short and J 4 bases short, with 15 bases between.

The gene calls are TRBV7-2 and TRBJ2-5; the match to TRBD2 covers 7 bases. The CDR3 totals 16 residues. The V gene end was trimmed by 1 base and the J gene end by 5 bases; junction bases not matched to a gene: 10. Germline V gene sequence: CDR1 SGHTA, CDR2 FQGNSA. The CDR3 sequence is CASSLVGAGVRETQYF. DNA for the CDR3: TGTGCCAGCAGCTTAGTGGGTGCGGGAGTTCGGGAGACCCAGTACTTC.

The chain combines TRBV10-3 with TRBJ2-2; D unclear. V was cut by 6 bases and J by 8 bases, with 13 bases left in between. The CDR3 totals 13 residues. CDR1 ENHRY and CDR2 SYGVKD come from the germline V gene. CDR3 in amino acids: CAIRGLGEGELFF. CDR3 DNA sequence: TGTGCCATCAGAGGTTTAGGAGAGGGGGAGCTGTTTTTT.

The rearrangement joins TRBV30 to TRBJ2-7; D is perhaps TRBD1 (6 bases). V dropped 3 bases and J dropped 1 base, with 10 bases sitting between them. Germline V gives CDR1 GTSNPN, CDR2 SVGIG (reference sequence). The CDR3 runs 13 residues. CDR3 DNA: TGTGCCTGGAGGACGAGGGGGTCCTACGAGCAGTACTTC. Translating gives CAWRTRGSYEQYF.

The rearrangement joins TRBV5-6 to TRBJ1-2; the D gene is possibly TRBD1 (5 bases). The germline CDR1 and CDR2 sequences are SGHDT and YYEEEE. CDR3 length: 14 amino acids. Trimming shortened V by 2 bases and J by 4 bases, and 12 bases separated the two germline ends. The CDR3 bases are TGTGCCAGCAGCTTTACCGACAGTCCCTATGGCTACACCTTC. Its protein is CASSFTDSPYGYTF.

The chain joins TRBV25-1 to TRBJ2-3, with D possibly being TRBD1 (5 bases). V lost 5 bases and J lost 5, with 11 bases in between. The CDR3 spans 13 residues. Looked up from germline, CDR1 is MGHDK and CDR2 is SYGVNS. The CDR3 DNA is TGTGCCAGCAGTTCCAGGGCGGAAGATACGCAGTATTTT. Amino acid sequence: CASSSRAEDTQYF.

This chain joins TRBV6-5 and TRBJ2-7; 7 positions match TRBD1. J gave up 4 bases and V 6 bases, and 6 bases lay outside the gene matches. Germline V gene sequence: CDR1 MNHEY, CDR2 SVGAGI. CDR3 length equals 13 residues. This CDR3 reads CASRTGTEYEQYF. CDR3 in DNA: TGTGCCAGCAGAACCGGGACAGAGTACGAGCAGTACTTC.

The V and J genes are TRBV7-7 and TRBJ2-2, with D maybe TRBD2 (5 bases). The germline V gene has CDR1 SSHAT and CDR2 FNYEAQ (reference sequence). The CDR3 spans 13 residues. Written as DNA, the CDR3 is TGTGCTCGCCCCTTCGGAGGCTCCGGGGAGCTGTTTTTT. It translates to CARPFGGSGELFF.

V gene TRBV27 combines with J gene TRBJ2-1, with D unresolved. Trimming pared 2 bases from V and 0 bases from J, leaving 11 bases between. Germline V gene sequence: CDR1 MNHEY, CDR2 SMNVEV (reference sequence). The CDR3 length is 16 residues. The CDR3 spells CASSLGLMSSYNEQFF. The CDR3 DNA reads TGTGCCAGCAGTTTAGGGCTAATGAGCTCCTACAATGAGCAGTTCTTC.

The chain recombines TRBV5-4 with TRBJ2-5; D might be TRBD2 (5 bases). Germline CDR1 and CDR2: SGHNT and YYREEE (reference sequence). The CDR3 totals 13 residues. V was clipped by 0 bases and J by 5 bases, with 8 bases between them. The CDR3 sequence is CASSLDGSETQYF. In DNA form, the CDR3 reads TGTGCCAGCAGCTTGGATGGGAGCGAGACCCAGTACTTC. Together with reference TRBV5-4 and TRBJ2-5, the CDR3 gives the full variable domain: ETGVTQSPTHLIKTRGQQVTLRCSSQSGHNTVSWYQQALGQGPQFIFQYYREEENGRGNFPPRFSGLQFPNYSSELNVNALELDDSALYLCASSLDGSETQYFGPGTRLLVL.

The rearrangement joins TRBV13 to TRBJ2-5; possible D gene TRBD1, 7 bases. The CDR3 has 16 amino acids. The V gene lost 5 bases and the J gene lost 7 bases, with 23 bases spanning the gap. CDR1 PRHDT and CDR2 FYEKMQ come from the germline V gene (reference sequence). This CDR3 reads CASSQTGLMRRGTQYF. CDR3 coding DNA: TGTGCCAGCAGCCAGACAGGGCTGATGAGGCGGGGGACCCAGTACTTC.

The chain links TRBV6-4 to TRBJ1-1; TRBD1 is a possible D gene (5 bases). Germline V CDR1 and CDR2: MRHNA, SNTAGT. The CDR3 runs to 12 residues. V was shortened by 6 bases and J by 4 bases, with 9 bases between the two germline ends. Here the CDR3 reads CASRGVGTEAFF. The CDR3 DNA is TGTGCCAGCAGAGGGGTGGGCACTGAAGCTTTCTTT.

This rearrangement joins TRBV27 to TRBJ1-2; D may be TRBD1 (6 bases). CDR1 and CDR2 (germline): MNHEY, SMNVEV (reference sequence). This CDR3 has 14 residues. V was cut by 5 bases and J by 4 bases, with 14 bases left in between. CDR3 in DNA: TGTGCCAGCAGTCTGGGCGGGGGCGGCTATGGCTACACCTTC. It is translated as CASSLGGGGYGYTF.

The CDR3 bases are TGCAGTGCTGGACAGGACACTGAAGCTTTCTTT. This gives the protein CSAGQDTEAFF. The rearrangement joins TRBV20-1 to TRBJ1-1; the match to TRBD1 covers 7 bases. The junction had 0 bases not matched to a gene; V was cut back by 5 bases and J by 3 bases. Looked up from germline, CDR1 is DFQATT and CDR2 is SNEGSKA (reference sequence). The CDR3 contains 11 residues.

J is TRBJ2-7 and V is TRBV10-3; D possibly corresponds to TRBD1 (5 bases). V was trimmed by 4 bases and J by 2 bases, leaving 9 bases between them. The CDR3 length is 13 residues. Per germline, CDR1 ENHRY and CDR2 SYGVKD. The CDR3 nucleotides are TGTGCCATCAGTGCGACAGACACCTACGAGCAGTACTTC. Amino acids: CAISATDTYEQYF.

The genes are TRBV19 and TRBJ1-1; 7 nucleotides agree with TRBD1. Germline CDR1 is LNHDA and CDR2 is SQIVND (reference sequence). The CDR3 extends over 14 amino acids. The J segment lost 2 bases and the V segment lost 5 bases, leaving 5 bases of the junction unmatched. CDR3 region: CASSLGQDNTEAFF. Here the CDR3 DNA reads TGTGCCAGTAGTCTAGGACAGGACAACACTGAAGCTTTCTTT.

This rearrangement joins TRBV6-1 to TRBJ2-7; 10 bases fit TRBD1. With V trimmed by 2 bases and J by 8 bases, 9 bases remained unmatched. The CDR3 covers 15 residues. The germline V gene has CDR1 MNHNS and CDR2 SASEGT. The chain's CDR3 is CASSEISGTGDQQYF. CDR3 nucleotides: TGTGCCAGCAGTGAAATTTCCGGGACAGGGGATCAGCAGTACTTC.

V is TRBV15 and J is TRBJ2-1; 10 nucleotides agree with TRBD2. Germline-derived CDR1 and CDR2 are LNHNV and YYDKDF (reference sequence). The CDR3 spans 17 residues. V lost 3 bases, J lost 5 bases, and 10 bases stayed unmatched. CDR3 DNA: TGTGCCACCAGCAGCCAGGGAGCGGGAGGGCCTAACAATGAGCAGTTCTTC. Protein: CATSSQGAGGPNNEQFF.

This sequence joins TRBV4-3 and TRBJ2-2; 7 bases are a match to TRBD1. Looked up from germline, CDR1 is LGHNA and CDR2 is YSLEER. Unmatched junction bases numbered 7, after V lost 4 bases and J lost 8 bases. CDR3 length equals 14 residues. The CDR3 reads CASSRPDRTGELFF. CDR3 nucleotides: TGCGCCAGCAGCCGCCCGGACAGGACGGGGGAGCTGTTTTTT.

The chain joins TRBV6-1 to TRBJ1-1, with TRBD1 matching 7 bases. The germline V gene has CDR1 MNHNS and CDR2 SASEGT. J was trimmed by 0 bases and V by 6 bases; bases with no gene match: 7. CDR3 length equals 15 residues. The CDR3: CASSSGTVMNTEAFF. The DNA for the CDR3 is TGTGCCAGCAGCTCGGGGACAGTTATGAACACTGAAGCTTTCTTT.

The chain has TRBV27 and TRBJ2-3, with TRBD2 matching over 10 bases. V was clipped by 6 bases and J by 5 bases; unmatched bases: 8. From germline, CDR1 is MNHEY and CDR2 SMNVEV (reference sequence). The CDR3 totals 15 residues. The CDR3 DNA reads TGTGCCAGCAGCCTAGCGGGAGACACGGTAGATACGCAGTATTTT. Its translation is CASSLAGDTVDTQYF.

V and J are TRBV6-6 and TRBJ1-3; D is unresolved. Germline assignment: CDR1 MNHNY and CDR2 SVGAGI (reference sequence). The V end lost 6 bases, the J end lost 4 bases, and 13 bases lay between the germline ends. There are 14 residues in the CDR3. Here the CDR3 reads CASSQSEAGNTIYF. DNA of the CDR3: TGTGCCAGCAGCCAGTCCGAAGCGGGAAACACCATATATTTT.